This T cell receptor beta chain appears in the sequencing data of a study of T cells in Graves' hyperthyroidism and ophthalmopathy. With respect to this clonotype: What it binds is unknown.

Study-level points and caveats: Expanded thyroid clonotypes (above 0.001) were mostly also found in blood. Stable hyperthyroidism was told apart from ophthalmopathy by a model built on 13 V-J features.

Calling Graves' hyperthyroidism stable meant ophthalmopathy did not progress within 18 months. J lost 3 bases, V lost 3 bases, and 6 bases had no gene match. The CDR3 totals 15 residues. CDR1 and CDR2 from the germline V gene are LNHDA and SQIVND (reference sequence). RNA transcripts gave rise to amplified TCR beta CDR3 regions. The TCR CDR3 first-round RT-PCR relied on the HTBI primer set. TCRdb called the multiplex PCR reads again in MiXCR, with one record for every CDR3 protein. Among some 620,000 distinct CDR3 sequences listed, about 16% were seen once. This sequence joins TRBV19 and TRBJ2-3, with 7 nucleotides matching TRBD2. Sequencing input: blood. The sequence was collected from a woman under 40 with Graves' hyperthyroidism. The CDR3 bases are TGTGCCAGTAGTATTGGGAGGGAGACAACAGATACGCAGTATTTT. The encoded protein is CASSIGRETTDTQYF.